The next 6 T cell receptor beta chains were all read from a single sample in a study of blood T cells in healthy people across ages. A second PCR of 7 to 11 cycles used a sample-barcoded 5' primer and a J-beta primer mix. MiXCR, run by TCRdb on the 5' RACE reads, gives a single entry per CDR3 protein. The sample carries approximately 1.5 million distinct CDR3 sequences, 42% recorded once. Sequencing used blood. The receptors stem from a woman aged 18 to 35 in good health.

Ten or more counts support this clonotype. CDR3 coding DNA: TGTGCCAGCAGTTTATTAGGCAATCAGCCCCAGCATTTT. Translated, it gives CASSLLGNQPQHF. The chain recombines TRBV27 with TRBJ1-5; D gene uncertain. V was clipped by 1 base and J by 2 bases, with 3 bases between them. The CDR3 covers 13 residues. Germline V CDR1 and CDR2: MNHEY, SMNVEV (reference sequence).

The chain carries TRBV20-1 and TRBJ1-4; TRBD1 might be the D (5 bases). CDR3 size: 13 residues. The germline V gene has CDR1 DFQATT and CDR2 SNEGSKA (reference sequence). The V end lost 5 bases, the J end lost 9 bases, and 16 bases lay between the germline ends. The CDR3: CSAPGTPNQKLFF. The CDR3 nucleotides are TGCAGTGCTCCCGGGACCCCAAATCAAAAACTGTTTTTT.

Remarks on this clonotype: This sequence may be a read error, since a much larger clone differs from it by one base. This chain connects TRBV15 to TRBJ2-1; D tentatively reads TRBD1 or TRBD2 (6 bases each). Germline lookup yields CDR1 LNHNV and CDR2 YYDKDF (reference sequence). This CDR3 is built from 15 residues. The V and J ends lost 4 bases and 6 bases respectively, with 16 bases between them. The CDR3 protein is CATSKGGTRSNEQFF. DNA of the CDR3: TGTGCCACCAGCAAGGGGGGAACCCGAAGCAATGAGCAGTTCTTC.

V and J are TRBV2 and TRBJ2-1, with 16 nucleotides matching TRBD2. The J segment lost 6 bases and the V segment lost 5 bases, leaving 10 bases of the junction unmatched. Looked up from germline, CDR1 is SNHLY and CDR2 is FYNNEI. The CDR3 runs 18 residues. CDR3 coding DNA: TGTGCCAGCAGTCCCTTACCGGGACTAGCGGGGGGGCTCAATGAGCAGTTCTTC. This gives the protein CASSPLPGLAGGLNEQFF.

This clonotype has just a few counts. The chain uses TRBV6-5 and TRBJ2-3; D might be TRBD1 or TRBD2, each matching 5 bases. The CDR3 totals 13 residues. The V and J ends lost 6 bases and 5 bases respectively, with 12 bases between them. The germline gives CDR1 MNHEY, CDR2 SVGAGI. The CDR3 protein is CASSVQAGDTQYF. Here the CDR3 DNA reads TGTGCCAGCAGCGTACAGGCGGGAGATACGCAGTATTTT.

The chain combines TRBV7-2 with TRBJ2-2, with TRBD2 as a possible D gene (5 bases). Trimming removed 7 bases from V and 0 bases from J, with 12 bases in between. The CDR3 has 15 residues. The germline V gene has CDR1 SGHTA and CDR2 FQGNSA. The CDR3 DNA reads TGTGCCAGCACCTCGTCGAGGGCGAACACCGGGGAGCTGTTTTTT. Translation: CASTSSRANTGELFF.